This T cell receptor beta chain was sequenced during a study of CD8+ T cells in alopecia areata. The treatment is: oral pan-JAK inhibitor, 5-10 mg twice daily. cDNA reverse transcribed from extracted RNA served as the sequencing template. Assay: immunoSEQ multiplex PCR; the TCRdb copy retains only in-frame clones and omits some. The sample yields approximately 150,000 clones, roughly 86% seen once. The CDR3 spans 12 residues. Trimming took 7 bases from V and 7 from J, leaving 13 bases between them. Per germline, CDR1 SNHLY and CDR2 FYNNEI. Here the sequenced sample was CD8+ T cells sorted from blood, taken at week 4, from a patient treated with tofacitinib. This receptor was identified in a human donor with alopecia areata. The chain uses TRBV2 and TRBJ1-2, with a possible D match to TRBD1 (5 bases). For the CDR3, the DNA is TGTGCCAGCATAGACAGTGTGTCTGGCTACACCTTC. Translating gives CASIDSVSGYTF.